The subject of this entry is one TCR beta chain. This specimen belongs to a study of T cells in tuberculosis. Study overall: Sequenced TCRs come from CD1B-GMM tetramer-binding T cells.

Sequencing of TCR-alpha and TCR-beta chains was unpaired. Repertoires were generated with immunoSEQ multiplex PCR, while TCRdb's copy carries only in-frame clones and drops some. The sample records about 58,000 clones, approximately 88% being singletons. Sorting used thawed, overnight-rested PBMC stained with anti-CD3, a viability dye and GMM-loaded CD1B tetramer. CD1B tetramers were loaded with Rhodococcus equi-derived C32 glucose monomycolate. CD14-expressing monocytes were removed from PBMC before cryopreservation and sorting. Tetramer-negative cells, around 100,000 per donor, were also sorted. The germline V gene encodes CDR1 MNHEY and CDR2 SVGAGI. The CDR3 is made up of 13 amino acids. The V end lost 5 bases, the J end lost 1 base, and 8 bases lay between the germline ends.

V and J are TRBV6-5 and TRBJ1-1; D gene ambiguous. The sample was CD1b-GMM tetramer-negative cells sorted from PBMCs. The TCR was taken from an adult woman with latent tuberculosis. CDR3 residues: CASSLLRNTEAFF. The CDR3 nucleotides read TGTGCCAGCAGTCTACTTAGGAACACTGAAGCTTTCTTT.